The 30 T cell receptor beta chains below all came from one sample that was sequenced in a study of blood T cell repertoires in COVID-19. Sequencing was performed with immunoSEQ multiplex PCR; in TCRdb, only in-frame clones are kept and a portion is missing. The repertoire includes around 180,000 clones, roughly nine tenths of them detected once, and around 25% sits in the top ten. Sequenced: peripheral blood. The receptor set was obtained from a man in his fifties or sixties with acute or convalescent COVID-19.

The V and J genes are TRBV6-2 or TRBV6-3 and TRBJ2-6; a weak D match, TRBD1 (6 bases). V was pared by 6 bases and J by 0 bases, with 21 bases between. The germline CDR1 and CDR2 sequences are MNHEY and SVGEGT. The CDR3 consists of 19 residues. Written as DNA, the CDR3 is TGTGCCAGCAGCCCCACTCTGACAGGCTCCGACTCTGGGGCCAACGTCCTGACTTTC. Translated, it gives CASSPTLTGSDSGANVLTF.

Only a few counts were recorded for this clone. The chain carries TRBV5-6 and TRBJ2-7; 8 bases agree with TRBD1. This CDR3 region has 14 residues. V was clipped by 2 bases and J by 7 bases; unmatched bases: 8. The germline CDR1 and CDR2 sequences are SGHDT and YYEEEE. CDR3 nucleotide sequence: TGTGCCAGCAGCTTACAGGGGGGTTTGAAGGAGCAGTACGTC. The encoded protein is CASSLQGGLKEQYV.

The chain carries TRBV5-8 and TRBJ1-1; 10 bases map to TRBD1. The CDR3 runs to 17 residues. The germline gives CDR1 SGHTS, CDR2 YDEGEE. The trim removed 4 bases at V and 5 bases at J, leaving 14 bases unmatched. This CDR3 is CASSRMTGGNVRTEAFF. CDR3 in DNA: TGTGCCAGCAGCCGAATGACAGGGGGCAACGTTAGAACTGAAGCTTTCTTT.

The rearrangement joins TRBV24-1 to TRBJ2-2; TRBD2 matches at 9 bases. This CDR3 contains 16 residues. V gave up 4 bases and J gave up 8 bases; unmatched junction bases: 10. CDR1 is KGHDR and CDR2 is SFDVKD in the germline V gene. In DNA, the CDR3 is TGTGCCACCAGTGACATAGCGGGGGCCCAGGGAGGGGAGCTGTTTTTT. Translation: CATSDIAGAQGGELFF.

The chain combines TRBV9 with TRBJ2-2, with D possibly matching TRBD1 (6 bases). The V gene lost 4 bases and the J gene lost 5 bases, with 18 bases spanning the gap. Germline values: CDR1 SGDLS, CDR2 YYNGEE. The CDR3 covers 16 residues. CDR3 region: CASSPFSTTGTGELFF. The DNA for the CDR3 is TGTGCCAGCAGCCCTTTTTCAACTACAGGGACCGGGGAGCTGTTTTTT. Using reference TRBV9 and TRBJ2-2 for the parts outside the CDR3, the full variable domain is DSGVTQTPKHLITATGQRVTLRCSPRSGDLSVYWYQQSLDQGLQFLIQYYNGEERAKGNILERFSAQQFPDLHSELNLSSLELGDSALYFCASSPFSTTGTGELFFGEGSRLTVL.

The chain employs TRBV28 and TRBJ2-7; 9 bases align to TRBD2. There are 13 residues in the CDR3. With V trimmed by 7 bases and J by 4 bases, 5 bases remained unmatched. CDR1 MDHEN and CDR2 SYDVKM come from the germline V gene. As DNA, the CDR3 is TGTGCCAGCATCGCGGGAGGGGAGTACGAGCAGTACTTC. This gives the protein CASIAGGEYEQYF.

J is TRBJ2-2 and V is TRBV19; D perhaps matches TRBD1 (5 bases). Trimming cost V 5 bases and J 4 bases, with 14 bases left between them. The CDR3 is 15 amino acids. CDR1 is LNHDA and CDR2 is SQIVND in the germline V gene (reference sequence). DNA for the CDR3: TGTGCCAGTAGTGCCTTGGCAGGGCGCACCGGGGAGCTGTTTTTT. Translated, it gives CASSALAGRTGELFF.

The V gene is TRBV6-2 or TRBV6-3, the J gene TRBJ2-5; D not certain. Germline-derived CDR1 and CDR2 are MNHEY and SVGEGT. The CDR3 is 11 residues long. Trimming took off 5 bases at V and 3 bases at J, with 4 bases between the two ends. The CDR3 reads CASSQKETQYF. The DNA of the CDR3 is TGTGCCAGCAGTCAAAAAGAGACCCAGTACTTC.

This chain uses TRBV7-8 with TRBJ2-3; 10 nucleotides agree with TRBD2. The germline V gene encodes CDR1 SGHVS and CDR2 FQNEAQ. V gave up 4 bases and J gave up 4 bases; unmatched junction bases: 8. This CDR3 contains 16 residues. CDR3 sequence (DNA): TGTGCCAGCAGCTGGCCTCTAGCGGGAGTTTCAGATACGCAGTATTTT. It translates to CASSWPLAGVSDTQYF.

The DNA of the CDR3 is TGTGCCACCAGTGATTTTCTGCAGCCCCAGCATTTT. Its protein product is CATSDFLQPQHF. The V gene is TRBV24-1, the J gene TRBJ1-5; D not certain. The CDR3 length is 12 residues. V shed 1 base and J shed 7 bases, with 4 bases lying between them. The germline V gene has CDR1 KGHDR and CDR2 SFDVKD.

This sequence joins TRBV6-1 and TRBJ2-1; D perhaps matches TRBD1 (6 bases). CDR1 MNHNS and CDR2 SASEGT come from the germline V gene. This CDR3 spans 15 amino acids. V dropped 3 bases and J dropped 0 bases, with 9 bases sitting between them. The CDR3 is CASSDWTASYNEQFF. The CDR3 nucleotides read TGTGCCAGCAGTGATTGGACAGCCTCCTACAATGAGCAGTTCTTC.

This clone was seen only once. The chain is built from TRBV30 and TRBJ1-2; 11 nucleotides match TRBD1. The V and J ends lost 3 bases and 5 bases, in that order; junction bases with no gene match: 5. In germline, CDR1 is GTSNPN, CDR2 SVGIG (reference sequence). The CDR3 sequence is 14 residues long. The CDR3 loop is CAWRGQGEGYGYTF. The CDR3 region has the DNA TGTGCCTGGAGGGGACAGGGGGAAGGGTATGGCTACACCTTC. The variable domain in full, completed from reference TRBV30 and TRBJ1-2, reads SQTIHQWPATLVQPVGSPLSLECTVEGTSNPNLYWYRQAAGRGLQLLFYSVGIGQISSEVPQNLSASRPQDRQFILSSKKLLLSDSGFYLCAWRGQGEGYGYTFGSGTRLTVV.

The CDR3 DNA is TGTGCCAGCATCCCGGGGTTTACGAACACTGAAGCTTTCTTT. Its translation is CASIPGFTNTEAFF. This chain links TRBV5-8 with TRBJ1-1; no firm D call. Germline CDR1 SGHTS, CDR2 YDEGEE. CDR3 length: 14 amino acids. Trimming shortened V by 6 bases and J by 1 base, and 13 bases separated the two germline ends.

This chain links TRBV5-3 with TRBJ1-4; D call uncertain. TRBV5-3 is classed as an ORF, of uncertain function. With 1 base removed from V and 2 bases from J, the gap between germline ends came to 15 bases. This CDR3 is built from 17 residues. The CDR3 protein is CARSLYTELKTNEKLFF. DNA of the CDR3: TGTGCCAGAAGCTTGTACACAGAACTGAAGACTAATGAAAAACTGTTTTTT.

The rearrangement joins TRBV6-1 to TRBJ2-3, with D uncertain. Germline CDR1 reads MNHNS; CDR2 reads SASEGT. The CDR3 covers 15 residues. Trimming cost V 0 bases and J 5 bases, with 12 bases left between them. CDR3 region: CASSEAWVGGDTQYF. CDR3 nucleotides: TGTGCCAGCAGTGAAGCATGGGTTGGCGGAGATACGCAGTATTTT.

This chain joins TRBV7-2 and TRBJ2-7; D is undetermined. The length of the CDR3 is 15 residues. Trimming stripped 4 bases from V and 4 bases from J, with 17 bases between. Germline V gene lookup returns CDR1 SGHTA and CDR2 FQGNSA. CDR3 nucleotide sequence: TGTGCCAGCAGCTCCGATCCCACCTATCCATACGAGCAGTACTTC. This gives the protein CASSSDPTYPYEQYF.

The J gene is TRBJ1-2, the V gene TRBV12-5; 7 nucleotides align to TRBD1. Germline V CDR1 and CDR2: LGHNT, FRNRAP. CDR3 length equals 13 residues. The junction had 5 bases not matched to a gene; V was cut back by 5 bases and J by 5 bases. CDR3 in amino acids: CASGGTEAYGYTF. The CDR3 DNA reads TGTGCTAGTGGTGGGACAGAAGCTTATGGCTACACCTTC.

CDR3 DNA sequence: TGTGCCAGCAGCTTTAGCGCCCTAGAGACCCAGTACTTC. Translation gives CASSFSALETQYF. The chain recombines TRBV7-9 with TRBJ2-5, with D perhaps TRBD2 (5 bases). This CDR3 is 13 amino acids long. V lost 3 bases, J lost 4 bases, and 9 bases lay in between. Germline-derived CDR1 and CDR2 are SEHNR and FQNEAQ (reference sequence).

This clone was seen a single time. The chain uses TRBV25-1 and TRBJ2-7; TRBD1 matches 8 bases. Germline V CDR1 and CDR2: MGHDK, SYGVNS. V lost 1 base to trimming and J lost 3 bases; unmatched junction nucleotides: 8. The CDR3 covers 16 residues. CDR3 region: CASSEWGQVGGYEQYF. The CDR3 DNA sequence: TGTGCCAGCAGTGAATGGGGACAGGTTGGAGGCTACGAGCAGTACTTC.

The genes are TRBV6-4 and TRBJ2-1, with unresolved D. CDR1 is MRHNA, CDR2 SNTAGT, per germline. V gave up 2 bases and J gave up 9 bases, with 11 bases separating them. The CDR3 has 13 residues. In DNA form, the CDR3 reads TGTGCCAGCAGTGACACCTTTAAAGCTGAGCAGTTCTTC. This encodes CASSDTFKAEQFF.

This chain connects TRBV7-2 to TRBJ2-5; 8 positions match TRBD2. After removal of 5 bases from V and 5 bases from J, the junction contained 10 bases not matched to a gene. In germline, CDR1 is SGHTA, CDR2 FQGNSA. This CDR3 has 15 amino acids. In DNA form, the CDR3 reads TGTGCCAGCAGCGTGTCCGGGACTAGGGGGGAGACCCAGTACTTC. It yields the protein CASSVSGTRGETQYF.

This rearrangement joins TRBV11-2 to TRBJ1-3; 9 nucleotides agree with TRBD1. CDR1 is SGHAT and CDR2 is FQNNGV in the germline V gene. There are 15 residues in the CDR3. V trimming: 6 bases; J trimming: 4 bases; junction bases outside the gene matches: 7. This chain's CDR3 is CASSSTGGTGNTIYF. CDR3 bases: TGTGCCAGCAGTTCGACAGGGGGAACAGGAAACACCATATATTTT.

CDR3 DNA sequence: TGTGCCAGCAGCTTGGGTGTCGACAGGGGCTATGGCTACACCTTC. Translating gives CASSLGVDRGYGYTF. The V and J genes are TRBV5-8 and TRBJ1-2, with 8 bases fitting TRBD1. J lost 4 bases, V lost 0 bases, and 5 bases had no gene match. Germline loops: CDR1 SGHTS, CDR2 YDEGEE. The CDR3 has 15 amino acids.

Here the CDR3 reads CASSRITGGGSNEQFF. Written as DNA, the CDR3 is TGCGCCAGCAGCCGTATAACAGGCGGTGGGTCGAATGAGCAGTTCTTC. The chain is built from TRBV5-1 and TRBJ2-1; possibly TRBD1 for D (5 bases). Between the trimmed V and J ends, which lost 4 bases and 7 bases, there was a span of 21 bases. Per the germline V gene, CDR1 is SGHRS and CDR2 is YFSETQ. The CDR3 is 16 amino acids.

This clone was seen once. This specimen includes other DNA sequences encoding the same CDR3. The rearrangement links TRBV24-1 to TRBJ2-6; TRBD1 aligns across 8 bases. V was pared by 7 bases and J by 2 bases, with 3 bases of the junction left unmatched. Germline lookup yields CDR1 KGHDR and CDR2 SFDVKD. This CDR3 contains 15 residues. CDR3: CATRGTGAGANVLTF. CDR3 nucleotides: TGTGCCACCAGAGGGACAGGAGCTGGGGCCAACGTCCTGACTTTC.

The chain recombines TRBV28 with TRBJ1-6; D might be TRBD1 (6 bases). V lost 3 bases, J lost 10 bases, and 13 bases lay in between. The CDR3 runs 14 residues. Looked up from germline, CDR1 is MDHEN and CDR2 is SYDVKM. CDR3 DNA: TGTGCCAGCAGTTTCCAGGGGACGGGGTCACCCCTCCACTTT. It is translated as CASSFQGTGSPLHF.

This clone has just one count. V usage is TRBV3-1 (or the pseudogene TRBV3-2) and J usage is TRBJ2-7, with D possibly being TRBD2 (6 bases). The V end was cut by 3 bases, the J end by 3 bases, with 12 bases between. This CDR3 spans 14 amino acids. Germline V CDR1 and CDR2: LGHDT, YNNKEL (reference sequence). In DNA, the CDR3 is TGTGCCAGCAGCCAGGGTTGGGGGGACTACGAGCAGTACTTC. Translated, it gives CASSQGWGDYEQYF.

The rearrangement links TRBV29-1 to TRBJ1-2, with 9 nucleotides matching TRBD1. V gave up 7 bases and J gave up 7 bases; unmatched junction bases: 13. The CDR3 totals 14 residues. Looked up from germline, CDR1 is SQVTM and CDR2 is ANQGSEA. CDR3 in amino acids: CSAGRTGVGVGYTF. Here the CDR3 DNA reads TGCAGCGCAGGGAGGACAGGGGTAGGCGTTGGCTACACCTTC.

The J gene is TRBJ2-5, the V gene TRBV7-9, with a possible D match to TRBD1 (6 bases). The CDR3 length is 15 residues. V lost 1 base, J lost 5 bases, and 14 bases lay in between. CDR1 and CDR2 from the germline V gene are SEHNR and FQNEAQ (reference sequence). The CDR3 region has the DNA TGTGCCAGCAGCTTAGAAGGGGGTTTACTCGAGACCCAGTACTTC. Its translation is CASSLEGGLLETQYF.

J is TRBJ1-2 and V is TRBV10-3; perhaps TRBD1 as D (6 bases). V was cut by 4 bases and J by 8 bases, with 17 bases left in between. Germline V gene data show CDR1 as ENHRY and CDR2 as SYGVKD. The CDR3 loop spans 14 amino acids. CDR3 in amino acids: CAISGGGRGRGYTF. CDR3 nucleotide sequence: TGTGCCATCAGTGGCGGGGGGCGTGGGAGGGGCTACACCTTC.